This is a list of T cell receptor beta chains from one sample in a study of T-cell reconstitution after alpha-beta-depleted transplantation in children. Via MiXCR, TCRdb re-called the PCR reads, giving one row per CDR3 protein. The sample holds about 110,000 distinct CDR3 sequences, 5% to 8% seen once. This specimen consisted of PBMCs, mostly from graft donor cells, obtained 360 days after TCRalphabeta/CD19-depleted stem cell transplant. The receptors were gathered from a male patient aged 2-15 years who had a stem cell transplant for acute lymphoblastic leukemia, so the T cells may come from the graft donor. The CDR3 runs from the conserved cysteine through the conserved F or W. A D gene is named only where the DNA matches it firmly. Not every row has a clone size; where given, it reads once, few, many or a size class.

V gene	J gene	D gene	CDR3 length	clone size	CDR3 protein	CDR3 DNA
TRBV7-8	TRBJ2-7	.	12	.	CASSWTAYEQYF	TGTGCCAGCAGCTGGACCGCCTACGAGCAGTACTTC
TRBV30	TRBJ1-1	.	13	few	CAWKGALNTEAFF	TGTGCCTGGAAAGGGGCCCTGAACACTGAAGCTTTCTTT
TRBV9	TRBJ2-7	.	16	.	CASSVGRADLTYEQYF	TGTGCCAGCAGCGTAGGGCGGGCAGATCTCACCTACGAGCAGTACTTC
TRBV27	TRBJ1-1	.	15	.	CASRDAESMNTEAFF	TGTGCCAGCAGGGACGCCGAGTCCATGAACACTGAAGCTTTCTTT
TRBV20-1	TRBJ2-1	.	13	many	CSAPSVSYNEQFF	TGCAGTGCTCCTAGCGTCTCCTACAATGAGCAGTTCTTC
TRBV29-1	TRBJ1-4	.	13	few	CSVVRLSNEKLFF	TGCAGCGTTGTGAGACTATCTAATGAAAAACTGTTTTTT
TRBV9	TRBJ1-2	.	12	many	CASGLGTYGYTF	TGTGCCAGCGGCCTAGGGACCTATGGCTACACCTTC
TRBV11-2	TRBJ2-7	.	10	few	CASTLDEQYF	TGTGCCAGCACCCTTGACGAGCAGTACTTC
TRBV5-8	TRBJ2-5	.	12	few	CAAGEGYETQYF	TGTGCCGCAGGGGAGGGATACGAGACCCAGTACTTC
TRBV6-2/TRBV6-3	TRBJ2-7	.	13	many	CASSQDSPYEQYF	TGTGCCAGCAGCCAAGACAGCCCCTACGAGCAGTACTTC
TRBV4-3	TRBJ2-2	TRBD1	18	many	CASSHPSRQGANTGELFF	TGCGCCAGCAGCCATCCATCCCGACAGGGGGCGAACACCGGGGAGCTGTTTTTT
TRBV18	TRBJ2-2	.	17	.	CASSPPEPSWSTGELFF	TGTGCCAGCTCACCACCTGAGCCCTCCTGGAGCACCGGGGAGCTGTTTTTT
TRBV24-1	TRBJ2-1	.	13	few	CATSGVRENEQFF	TGTGCCACCAGTGGAGTTAGGGAAAATGAGCAGTTCTTC
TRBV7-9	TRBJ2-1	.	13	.	CASSLGPRDEQFF	TGTGCCAGCAGCTTGGGCCCTCGTGATGAGCAGTTCTTC
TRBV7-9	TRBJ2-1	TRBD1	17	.	CASSGGQARFSYNEQFF	TGTGCCAGCAGTGGCGGACAGGCTAGATTCTCCTACAATGAGCAGTTCTTC
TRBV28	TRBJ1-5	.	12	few	CASSPFNQPQHF	TGTGCCAGCAGTCCCTTCAATCAGCCCCAGCATTTT
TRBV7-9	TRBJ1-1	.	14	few	CASSSRTPKTEAFF	TGTGCCAGCAGCTCGAGGACTCCGAAAACTGAAGCTTTCTTT
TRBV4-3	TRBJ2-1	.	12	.	CASSLHGYEQFF	TGCGCCAGCAGCCTCCACGGGTATGAGCAGTTCTTC
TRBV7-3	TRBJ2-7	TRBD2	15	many	CASSYLAGESYEQYF	TGTGCCAGCAGCTACCTAGCGGGAGAGTCCTACGAGCAGTACTTC
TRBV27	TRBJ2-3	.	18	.	CASSPIPWRSTLADTQYF	TGTGCCAGCAGTCCTATCCCTTGGAGGTCGACCCTGGCAGATACGCAGTATTTT
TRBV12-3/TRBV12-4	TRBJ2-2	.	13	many	CASAGRGTGELFF	TGTGCCAGCGCCGGGAGAGGTACCGGGGAGCTGTTTTTT
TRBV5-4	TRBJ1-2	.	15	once	CASSLWGHANYGYTF	TGTGCCAGCAGCTTGTGGGGACACGCTAACTATGGCTACACCTTC
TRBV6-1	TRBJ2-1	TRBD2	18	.	CASSTGNRLAGLYNEQFF	TGTGCCAGCAGTACAGGGAACAGGCTAGCGGGACTGTACAATGAGCAGTTCTTC
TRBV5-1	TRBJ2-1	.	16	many	CASSFGGLLSYNEQFF	TGCGCCAGCAGCTTCGGAGGTCTCCTCTCCTACAATGAGCAGTTCTTC
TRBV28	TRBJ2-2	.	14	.	CASSEQGNTGELFF	TGTGCCAGCAGTGAACAGGGGAACACCGGGGAGCTGTTTTTT
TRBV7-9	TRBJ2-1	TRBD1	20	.	CASSLPRQGRPASSYNEQFF	TGTGCCAGCAGCTTACCGAGACAGGGGCGCCCCGCATCTTCCTACAATGAGCAGTTCTTC
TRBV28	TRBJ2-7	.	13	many	CASSLVYSYEQYF	TGTGCCAGCAGTTTGGTGTATAGCTACGAGCAGTACTTC
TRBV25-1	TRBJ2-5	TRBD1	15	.	CASSSDRVYQETQYF	TGTGCCAGCAGTTCGGACAGGGTATACCAAGAGACCCAGTACTTC
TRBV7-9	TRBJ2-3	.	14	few	CASSSGHGFDTQYF	TGTGCCAGCAGCTCGGGACACGGGTTTGATACGCAGTATTTT
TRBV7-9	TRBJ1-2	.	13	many	CASTIGAEGGYTF	TGTGCCAGCACCATTGGTGCGGAGGGTGGCTACACCTTC
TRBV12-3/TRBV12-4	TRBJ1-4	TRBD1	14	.	CASGQGRTNEKLFF	TGTGCCAGCGGACAGGGTAGGACTAATGAAAAACTGTTTTTT
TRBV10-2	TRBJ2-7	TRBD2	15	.	CASSDGTSGSYEQYF	TGCGCCAGCAGTGACGGGACTAGCGGGAGCTACGAGCAGTACTTC
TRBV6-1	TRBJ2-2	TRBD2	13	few	CASRSGRTGELFF	TGTGCCAGCCGTAGCGGGAGGACCGGGGAGCTGTTTTTT
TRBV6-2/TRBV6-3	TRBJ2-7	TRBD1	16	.	CASSYPWRQGFYEQYF	TGTGCCAGCAGTTACCCATGGAGACAGGGGTTCTACGAGCAGTACTTC
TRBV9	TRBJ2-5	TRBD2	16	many	CASSPGTSGRRETQYF	TGTGCCAGCAGCCCCGGGACTAGCGGGCGGCGGGAGACCCAGTACTTC
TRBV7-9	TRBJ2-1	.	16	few	CASSLALGGTYNEQFF	TGTGCCAGCAGCTTAGCGCTGGGGGGTACCTACAATGAGCAGTTCTTC
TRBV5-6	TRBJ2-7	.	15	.	CASSPAAADGYEQYF	TGTGCCAGCAGCCCCGCCGCGGCGGATGGGTACGAGCAGTACTTC
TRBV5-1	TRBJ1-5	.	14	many	CASSLESGHQPQHF	TGCGCCAGCAGCTTGGAGTCAGGACATCAGCCCCAGCATTTT
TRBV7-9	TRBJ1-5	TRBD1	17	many	CASSLAVTGYSNQPQHF	TGTGCCAGCAGCTTAGCCGTGACAGGGTATAGCAATCAGCCCCAGCATTTT
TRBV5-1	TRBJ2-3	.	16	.	CASSLRLRTSTDTQYF	TGCGCCAGCAGCTTGCGTTTGCGGACTAGCACAGATACGCAGTATTTT
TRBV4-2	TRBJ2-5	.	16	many	CASSQDQRTARETQYF	TGTGCCAGCAGCCAAGATCAGCGGACAGCCCGGGAGACCCAGTACTTC
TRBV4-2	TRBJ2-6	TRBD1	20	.	CASSHLKIRDRDSGANVLTF	TGTGCCAGCAGCCACCTCAAAATACGGGACAGGGACTCTGGGGCCAACGTCCTGACTTTC
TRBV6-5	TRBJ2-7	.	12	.	CASGAESYEQYF	TGTGCCAGCGGGGCAGAGAGCTACGAGCAGTACTTC
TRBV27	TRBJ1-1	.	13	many	CASSLSEYTEAFF	TGTGCCAGCAGTTTATCGGAGTACACTGAAGCTTTCTTT
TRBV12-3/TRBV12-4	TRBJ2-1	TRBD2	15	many	CASGLAGGPDNEQFF	TGTGCCAGCGGACTAGCGGGGGGGCCCGACAATGAGCAGTTCTTC
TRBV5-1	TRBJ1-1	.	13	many	CASSLVVGTEAFF	TGCGCCAGCAGCTTAGTGGTTGGCACTGAAGCTTTCTTT
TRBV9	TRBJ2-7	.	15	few	CASSPGAGARYEQYF	TGTGCCAGCAGCCCAGGGGCGGGGGCGAGGTACGAGCAGTACTTC
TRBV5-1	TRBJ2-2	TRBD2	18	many	CASSFSGPGLAVTGELFF	TGCGCCAGCAGCTTTTCGGGGCCCGGACTAGCAGTCACCGGGGAGCTGTTTTTT
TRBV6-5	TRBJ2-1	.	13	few	CASSYTGSDGEFF	TGTGCCAGCAGTTACACAGGTTCAGACGGTGAGTTCTTC
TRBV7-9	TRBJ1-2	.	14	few	CASSGPRRDYGYTF	TGTGCCAGCAGCGGACCGAGGCGGGACTATGGCTACACCTTC
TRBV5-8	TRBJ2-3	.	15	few	CASSLGERTTDTQYF	TGTGCCAGCAGCTTGGGAGAGCGGACCACAGATACGCAGTATTTT
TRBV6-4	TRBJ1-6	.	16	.	CASRPRGETYNSPLHF	TGTGCCAGCAGGCCTAGGGGAGAAACCTATAATTCACCCCTCCACTTT
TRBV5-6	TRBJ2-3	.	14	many	CASSLPPSTDTQYF	TGTGCCAGCAGCTTGCCCCCTAGTACAGATACGCAGTATTTT